Shown below are 19 T cell receptor beta chains from a single sample sequenced in a study of blood T cell repertoires in COVID-19. Assay used: immunoSEQ multiplex PCR; TCRdb lists only in-frame clones, some missing. Of about 360,000 clones in the sample, 88% were seen once. Sequences were obtained from PBMCs or T cells enriched from blood (not recorded which). The receptors stem from a woman aged 40 to 55 with acute COVID-19.

Comment on this clone: In the same sample, other DNA sequences code for this CDR3. The chain combines TRBV29-1 with TRBJ1-1; 10 positions match TRBD1. CDR3 length equals 13 residues. Trimming took 4 bases from V and 5 from J; bases not matched to a gene: 4. Germline V gene lookup returns CDR1 SQVTM and CDR2 ANQGSEA. CDR3 in DNA: TGCAGCGTTGGGACAGGGGGAAATACTGAAGCTTTCTTT. Its protein is CSVGTGGNTEAFF. Variable domain in full (rest from reference TRBV29-1 and TRBJ1-1): SAVISQKPSRDICQRGTSLTIQCQVDSQVTMMFWYRQQPGQSLTLIATANQGSEATYESGFVIDKFPISRPNLTFSTLTVSNMSPEDSSIYLCSVGTGGNTEAFFGQGTRLTVV.

This clone was seen just once. This rearrangement joins TRBV15 to TRBJ1-1, with 7 bases identical to TRBD1. This CDR3 is 14 amino acids long. Germline lookup yields CDR1 LNHNV and CDR2 YYDKDF (reference sequence). V was pared by 6 bases and J by 2 bases, with 6 bases of the junction left unmatched. The CDR3 loop reads CATSTQGPNTEAFF. The DNA for the CDR3 is TGTGCCACCAGTACACAGGGGCCTAACACTGAAGCTTTCTTT.

The chain uses TRBV6-5 and TRBJ1-4, with D tentatively TRBD1 (5 bases). Germline V CDR1 and CDR2: MNHEY, SVGAGI. Trimming took off 8 bases at V and 3 bases at J, with 13 bases between the two ends. This CDR3 is 14 amino acids long. The chain's CDR3 is CASAQGFANEKLFF. CDR3 sequence (DNA): TGTGCCAGCGCTCAGGGCTTCGCTAATGAAAAACTGTTTTTT.

This clone was seen once. The chain has TRBV19 and TRBJ1-4, with D possibly TRBD1 on 6 matching bases. Germline V CDR1 and CDR2: LNHDA, SQIVND (reference sequence). The CDR3 contains 15 residues. V lost 10 bases, J lost 8 bases, and 23 bases lay in between. DNA of the CDR3: TGTGCCACCAAGGTACAGGGTCGAGTGTGGGAAAAACTGTTTTTT. The encoded protein is CATKVQGRVWEKLFF.

This chain uses TRBV18 with TRBJ2-3; TRBD2 matches at 8 bases. The junction had 6 bases not matched to a gene; V was cut back by 4 bases and J by 6 bases. CDR3 length equals 14 residues. Germline CDR1 KGHSH, CDR2 LQKENI. CDR3 amino acids: CASSQQRGRDTQYF. The CDR3 DNA follows: TGTGCCAGCTCACAACAGCGGGGGAGGGATACGCAGTATTTT.

This chain links TRBV4-1 with TRBJ2-7; 12 nucleotides match TRBD2. The CDR3 is 14 residues long. V was clipped by 2 bases and J by 9 bases; unmatched bases: 5. Germline lookup yields CDR1 MGHRA and CDR2 YSYEKL. CDR3 nucleotide sequence: TGCGCCAGCAGCCAACTAGCGGGGGGGCCGATGCAGTACTTC. Protein: CASSQLAGGPMQYF.

The chain links TRBV12-5 to TRBJ1-1, with D hard to call. CDR1 is LGHNT, CDR2 FRNRAP, per germline. The CDR3 consists of 15 residues. Trimming removed 4 bases from V and 1 base from J, with 13 bases in between. For the CDR3, the DNA is TGTGCTAGTGGTTCAAAAGGAACGGGGAACACTGAAGCTTTCTTT. Residues: CASGSKGTGNTEAFF.

The chain employs TRBV27 and TRBJ2-5; TRBD1 agrees at 8 bases. The trim removed 5 bases at V and 7 bases at J, leaving 9 bases unmatched. This CDR3 contains 14 residues. Germline V gene data show CDR1 as MNHEY and CDR2 as SMNVEV (reference sequence). CDR3 coding DNA: TGTGCCAGCAGTAAATACCAGGGGGCAGGGACCCAGTACTTC. Its protein product is CASSKYQGAGTQYF.

The chain employs TRBV27 and TRBJ2-7; TRBD1 is a possible D gene (6 bases). CDR1 MNHEY and CDR2 SMNVEV come from the germline V gene (reference sequence). Trimming cost V 4 bases and J 2 bases, with 12 bases left between them. The CDR3 has 14 amino acids. The CDR3 loop reads CASSSGAETYEQYF. The CDR3 DNA is TGTGCCAGCAGTTCAGGGGCAGAAACCTACGAGCAGTACTTC.

The chain employs TRBV4-1 and TRBJ2-5, with 10 positions matching TRBD1. Germline loops: CDR1 MGHRA, CDR2 YSYEKL. The CDR3 has 13 residues. Losses at the gene ends were 7 bases for V and 3 bases for J; bases not matched to a gene: 2. The CDR3 loop reads CASTGQGEETQYF. The CDR3 region has the DNA TGCGCCAGCACCGGACAGGGGGAAGAGACCCAGTACTTC.

V gene TRBV5-6 combines with J gene TRBJ1-5; 9 bases are shared with TRBD1. Per germline, CDR1 SGHDT and CDR2 YYEEEE. V was clipped by 3 bases and J by 2 bases; unmatched bases: 6. The CDR3 totals 16 residues. DNA for the CDR3: TGTGCCAGCAGCTCTACAGGGGGCGAAGGCAATCAGCCCCAGCATTTT. Its translation: CASSSTGGEGNQPQHF.

The chain links TRBV5-6 to TRBJ1-1; D not resolved. This CDR3 has 14 amino acids. Germline V gene sequence: CDR1 SGHDT, CDR2 YYEEEE. V was clipped by 2 bases and J by 0 bases, with 8 bases between them. The CDR3 nucleotides are TGTGCCAGCAGCTTCCTTCAGGTGAACACTGAAGCTTTCTTT. This gives the protein CASSFLQVNTEAFF.

The chain has TRBV30 and TRBJ1-4; D not certain. The CDR3 has 13 residues. Trimming removed 5 bases from V and 4 bases from J, with 11 bases in between. Germline CDR1 GTSNPN, CDR2 SVGIG (reference sequence). CDR3 bases: TGTGCCTGGTCGATCGGACTTAATGAAAAACTGTTTTTT. The encoded protein is CAWSIGLNEKLFF.

V and J are TRBV30 and TRBJ1-2; D is ambiguous. The CDR3 runs to 14 residues. Deletions cut 4 bases from V and 7 bases from J, with 19 bases between. The V gene's germline CDR1 is GTSNPN and CDR2 SVGIG (reference sequence). DNA of the CDR3: TGTGCCTGGACGACCGGGATAGGGTTTTCTGGCTACACCTTC. As protein: CAWTTGIGFSGYTF.

The rearrangement uses TRBV19 and TRBJ2-7; 10 bases agree with TRBD2. The germline CDR1 and CDR2 sequences are LNHDA and SQIVND (reference sequence). The J segment lost 4 bases and the V segment lost 6 bases, leaving 6 bases of the junction unmatched. The CDR3 has 14 residues. This CDR3 is CASSLAGDLYEQYF. The CDR3 DNA sequence: TGTGCCAGTAGCCTAGCGGGGGACTTATACGAGCAGTACTTC. Complete variable domain (other parts from reference TRBV19 and TRBJ2-7): DGGITQSPKYLFRKEGQNVTLSCEQNLNHDAMYWYRQDPGQGLRLIYYSQIVNDFQKGDIAEGYSVSREKKESFPLTVTSAQKNPTAFYLCASSLAGDLYEQYFGPGTRLTVT.

J is TRBJ1-1 and V is TRBV19; D might be TRBD1 (5 bases). V shed 5 bases and J shed 4 bases, with 14 bases lying between them. The CDR3 length is 14 residues. Looked up from germline, CDR1 is LNHDA and CDR2 is SQIVND (reference sequence). This CDR3 reads CASSASMGGTEAFF. CDR3 bases: TGTGCCAGTAGTGCATCCATGGGGGGCACTGAAGCTTTCTTT.

The chain links TRBV13 to TRBJ2-1; tentatively, D is TRBD1 (6 bases). Per germline, CDR1 PRHDT and CDR2 FYEKMQ (reference sequence). Between the trimmed V and J ends, which lost 5 bases and 5 bases, there was a span of 16 bases. The length of the CDR3 is 15 residues. DNA for the CDR3: TGTGCCAGCAGCGCCAGGGGATTGGGGAACAATGAGCAGTTCTTC. This sequence encodes CASSARGLGNNEQFF.

The rearrangement links TRBV2 to TRBJ2-1, with 7 bases fitting TRBD1. This CDR3 comprises 15 residues. The germline V gene encodes CDR1 SNHLY and CDR2 FYNNEI. V lost 6 bases, J lost 3 bases, and 8 bases stayed unmatched. The CDR3 DNA is TGTGCCAGCAGGTACACAGGGGATTTCTACAATGAGCAGTTCTTC. Translated, it gives CASRYTGDFYNEQFF.

In this sample, this clone turned up once. V usage is TRBV19 and J usage is TRBJ2-7; 7 bases are a match to TRBD1. V lost 1 base to trimming and J lost 3 bases; unmatched junction nucleotides: 6. Germline CDR1 reads LNHDA; CDR2 reads SQIVND (reference sequence). The CDR3 extends over 15 amino acids. CDR3 DNA: TGTGCCAGTAGTATAGTAAGGGGACAGAGCTACGAGCAGTACTTC. Amino acids: CASSIVRGQSYEQYF.